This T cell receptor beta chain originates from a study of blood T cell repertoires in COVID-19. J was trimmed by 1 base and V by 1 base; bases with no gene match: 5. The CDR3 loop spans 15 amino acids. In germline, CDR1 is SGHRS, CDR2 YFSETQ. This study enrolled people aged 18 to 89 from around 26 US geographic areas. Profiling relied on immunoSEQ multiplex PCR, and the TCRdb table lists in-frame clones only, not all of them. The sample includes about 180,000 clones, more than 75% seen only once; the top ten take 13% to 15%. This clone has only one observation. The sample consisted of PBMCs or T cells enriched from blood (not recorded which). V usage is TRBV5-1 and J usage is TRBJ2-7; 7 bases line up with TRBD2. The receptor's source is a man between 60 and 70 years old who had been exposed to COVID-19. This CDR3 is CASSLQPAGSYEQYF. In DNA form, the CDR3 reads TGCGCCAGCAGCTTGCAACCAGCGGGATCCTACGAGCAGTACTTC. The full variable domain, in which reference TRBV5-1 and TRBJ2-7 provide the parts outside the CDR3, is KAGVTQTPRYLIKTRGQQVTLSCSPISGHRSVSWYQQTPGQGLQFLFEYFSETQRNKGNFPGRFSGRQFSNSRSEMNVSTLELGDSALYLCASSLQPAGSYEQYFGPGTRLTVT.